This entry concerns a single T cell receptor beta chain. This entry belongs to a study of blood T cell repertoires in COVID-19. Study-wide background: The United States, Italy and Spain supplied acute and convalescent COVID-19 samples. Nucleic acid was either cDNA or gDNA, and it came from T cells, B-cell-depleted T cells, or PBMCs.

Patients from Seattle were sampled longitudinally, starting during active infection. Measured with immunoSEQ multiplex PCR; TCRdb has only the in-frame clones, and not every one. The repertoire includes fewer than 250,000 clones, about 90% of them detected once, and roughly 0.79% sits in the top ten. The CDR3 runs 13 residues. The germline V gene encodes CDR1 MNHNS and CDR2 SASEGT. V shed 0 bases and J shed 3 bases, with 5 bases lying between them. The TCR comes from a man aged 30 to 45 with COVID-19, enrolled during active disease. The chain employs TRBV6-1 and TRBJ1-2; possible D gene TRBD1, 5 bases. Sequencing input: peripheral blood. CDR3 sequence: CASSEAGDYGYTF. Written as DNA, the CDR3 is TGTGCCAGCAGTGAAGCAGGGGACTATGGCTACACCTTC.